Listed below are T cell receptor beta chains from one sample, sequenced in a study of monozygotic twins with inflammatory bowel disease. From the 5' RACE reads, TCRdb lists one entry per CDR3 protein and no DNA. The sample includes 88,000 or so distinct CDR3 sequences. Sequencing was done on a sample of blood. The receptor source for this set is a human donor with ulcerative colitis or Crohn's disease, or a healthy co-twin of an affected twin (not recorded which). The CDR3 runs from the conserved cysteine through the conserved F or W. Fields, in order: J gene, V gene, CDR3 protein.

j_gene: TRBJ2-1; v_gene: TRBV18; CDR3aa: CASSPGTGGYNEQFF
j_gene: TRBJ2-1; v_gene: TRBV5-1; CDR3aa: CASSLTSGGGNEQFF
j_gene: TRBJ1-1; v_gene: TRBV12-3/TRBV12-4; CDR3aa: CASSLIQGMNTEAFF
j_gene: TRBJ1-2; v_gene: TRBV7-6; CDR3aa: CASSRQGNYGYTF
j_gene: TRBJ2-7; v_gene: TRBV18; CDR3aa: CASSPQQDSYEQYF
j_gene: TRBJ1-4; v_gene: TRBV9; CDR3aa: CASSMGNRDTEKLFF
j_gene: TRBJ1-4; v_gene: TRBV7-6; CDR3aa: CASGSNEKLFF
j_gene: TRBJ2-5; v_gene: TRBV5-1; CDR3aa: CASSLFGQGRMETQYF
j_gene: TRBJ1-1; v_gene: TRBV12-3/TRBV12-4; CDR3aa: CASSFRQGKYEAFF
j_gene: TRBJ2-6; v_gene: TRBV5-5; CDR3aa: CASSSSRDRGWANVLTF
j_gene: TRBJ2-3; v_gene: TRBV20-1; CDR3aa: CSAKDEGGDTQYF
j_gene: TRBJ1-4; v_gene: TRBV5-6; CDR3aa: CASRGTANNEKLFF
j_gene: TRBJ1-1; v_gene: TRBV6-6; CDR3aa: CASSYLLGDAFF
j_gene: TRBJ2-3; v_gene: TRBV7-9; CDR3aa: CASSLSERTDTQYF
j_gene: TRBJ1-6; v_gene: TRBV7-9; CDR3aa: CASSFRAQGNSPLHF
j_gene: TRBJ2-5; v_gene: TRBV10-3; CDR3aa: CAISGTSGETQYF
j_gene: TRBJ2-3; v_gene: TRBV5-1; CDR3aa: CASSLERRGRGLTDTQYF
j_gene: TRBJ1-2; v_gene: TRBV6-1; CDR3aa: CASMGQGGNYGYTF
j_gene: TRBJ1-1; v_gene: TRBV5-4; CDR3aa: CASSLGRERKAFF
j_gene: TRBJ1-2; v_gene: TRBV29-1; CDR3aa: CSVLTGGYGYTF
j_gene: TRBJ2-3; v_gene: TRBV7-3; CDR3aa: CASSFDSTDTQYF
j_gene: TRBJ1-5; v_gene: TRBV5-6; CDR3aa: CASSLGQVDQPQHF
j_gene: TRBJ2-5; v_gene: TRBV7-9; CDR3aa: CASSSLNRDPIKIGF
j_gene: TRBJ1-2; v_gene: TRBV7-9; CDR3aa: CASSIDRGLGGYTF
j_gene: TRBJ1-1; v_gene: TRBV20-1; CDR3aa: CSARRDGGSEAFF
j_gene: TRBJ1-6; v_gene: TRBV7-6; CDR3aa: CASSLGEERSPLHF